In this sample, the clone carrying this TCR beta chain turned up a few times. This CDR3 spans 12 amino acids. V was pared by 1 base and J by 4 bases, with 5 bases between. The germline V gene has CDR1 SGHTA and CDR2 FQGNSA. The sample comes from a study of CD8+ T cells in alopecia areata. Specified treatment: oral pan-JAK inhibitor, 5-10 mg twice daily. Extracted RNA was reverse transcribed, and the resulting cDNA served as sequencing template. Profiled with immunoSEQ multiplex PCR; TCRdb holds only in-frame clones, not every one. The sample includes under 150,000 clones, approximately 80% of them seen just once.

This sample comprised CD8+ T cells sorted from blood, obtained at week 4, from a patient treated with tofacitinib. This chain uses TRBV7-2 with TRBJ2-7; D is uncertain. This sequence originates from a human donor with alopecia areata. CDR3 nucleotide sequence: TGTGCCAGCAGCTTAGACCAGTACGAGCAGTACTTC. This encodes CASSLDQYEQYF.